These 17 T cell receptor beta chains were sequenced from one sample in a study of CD4 T cells in relation to SARS-CoV-2 and coronaviruses. Antigens for these TCRs are unknown. The data were produced by immunoSEQ multiplex PCR, yet TCRdb's version contains in-frame clones alone and is incomplete. Among fewer than 35,000 clones listed, more than 65% were seen once. Sequenced sample: memory CD4+ T cells from PBMCs, cultured in vitro. The receptors derive from an adult with COVID-19.

The chain couples TRBV10-3 to TRBJ1-1; 8 nucleotides align to TRBD1. Unmatched junction bases numbered 5, after V lost 6 bases and J lost 8 bases. The CDR3 covers 12 residues. Germline V CDR1 and CDR2: ENHRY, SYGVKD. The CDR3 region is CAIRPDRGEAFF. The CDR3 region has the DNA TGTGCCATCAGGCCTGACAGGGGAGAAGCTTTCTTT.

This clone was counted a few times. This rearrangement joins TRBV19 to TRBJ1-5, with 9 bases lining up with TRBD1. Germline assignment: CDR1 LNHDA and CDR2 SQIVND (reference sequence). The CDR3 is 13 amino acids. V was pared by 8 bases and J by 6 bases, with 5 bases of the junction left unmatched. DNA of the CDR3: TGTGCCAGTGGGACAGGGCTCTTTCAGCCCCAGCATTTT. Protein: CASGTGLFQPQHF.

V usage is TRBV7-8 and J usage is TRBJ1-4; TRBD1 might be the D (6 bases). CDR3 length equals 15 residues. V dropped 5 bases and J dropped 6 bases, with 16 bases sitting between them. Germline V lookup: CDR1 SGHVS, CDR2 FQNEAQ. Here the CDR3 DNA reads TGTGCCAGCAGCCAGGGGCGGGGTCGGGATGAAAAACTGTTTTTT. The encoded protein is CASSQGRGRDEKLFF.

This clone was detected once. The J gene is TRBJ1-4, the V gene TRBV7-3; D is unresolved. V was shortened by 6 bases and J by 7 bases, with 12 bases between the two germline ends. Germline V gene sequence: CDR1 SGHTA, CDR2 FQGTGA. This CDR3 contains 13 residues. In nucleotides, the CDR3 is TGTGCCAGCAGTGAGACGGCAGGTGAAAAACTGTTTTTT. Encoded protein: CASSETAGEKLFF.

This chain uses TRBV5-4 with TRBJ2-1, with 11 bases that match TRBD2. V lost 0 bases and J lost 9; bases outside the gene matches: 8. The germline gives CDR1 SGHNT, CDR2 YYREEE (reference sequence). This CDR3 contains 16 residues. The CDR3 DNA reads TGTGCCAGCAGCTTGGCGACTAGCGGGATACGAGGTGAGCAGTTCTTC. Translated, it gives CASSLATSGIRGEQFF.

The table lists this clone with a few counts. V and J are TRBV28 and TRBJ1-4; maybe TRBD1 (6 bases). The germline gives CDR1 MDHEN, CDR2 SYDVKM. V lost 2 bases and J 8 bases, leaving 18 bases between the germline ends. The CDR3 sequence is 16 residues long. CDR3 in amino acids: CASSLGGSGAGEKLFF. The CDR3 DNA reads TGTGCCAGCAGTTTAGGGGGCTCGGGGGCTGGGGAAAAACTGTTTTTT.

This chain links TRBV19 with TRBJ2-1; 11 positions match TRBD2. Germline values: CDR1 LNHDA, CDR2 SQIVND (reference sequence). There are 16 residues in the CDR3. The J segment lost 3 bases and the V segment lost 4 bases, leaving 5 bases of the junction unmatched. The CDR3 DNA follows: TGTGCCAGTAGTAAAATAGCGGGAGGGAGCTACAATGAGCAGTTCTTC. It codes for CASSKIAGGSYNEQFF.

This rearrangement joins TRBV6-1 to TRBJ1-2; D call uncertain. Trimming shortened V by 1 base and J by 7 bases, and 13 bases separated the two germline ends. Germline lookup yields CDR1 MNHNS and CDR2 SASEGT. This CDR3 comprises 14 residues. The CDR3: CASSEVGASVGYTF. In nucleotides, the CDR3 is TGTGCCAGCAGTGAAGTCGGTGCATCCGTTGGCTACACCTTC.

The chain recombines TRBV6-5 with TRBJ1-4; 8 bases map to TRBD1. Germline loops: CDR1 MNHEY, CDR2 SVGAGI. This CDR3 is built from 14 residues. V trimming: 6 bases; J trimming: 11 bases; junction bases outside the gene matches: 11. In DNA, the CDR3 is TGTGCCAGCAGGAAAGGACAGGGAGGGCAGAAACTGTTTTTT. Translation gives CASRKGQGGQKLFF.

J is TRBJ2-1 and V is TRBV28; no clear D. Germline assignment: CDR1 MDHEN and CDR2 SYDVKM. The length of the CDR3 is 14 residues. The V gene lost 3 bases and the J gene lost 14 bases, with 20 bases spanning the gap. This CDR3 is CASSFAQPQSFKFF. The CDR3 DNA reads as TGTGCCAGCAGTTTCGCCCAACCCCAGTCCTTCAAGTTCTTC. The whole variable domain, filled in from reference TRBV28 and TRBJ2-1, reads DVKVTQSSRYLVKRTGEKVFLECVQDMDHENMFWYRQDPGLGLRLIYFSYDVKMKEKGDIPEGYSVSREKKERFSLILESASTNQTSMYLCASSFAQPQSFKFFGPGTRLTVL.

This rearrangement joins TRBV5-6 to TRBJ1-5, with TRBD1 as a possible D gene (5 bases). CDR3 length: 14 amino acids. The germline CDR1 and CDR2 sequences are SGHDT and YYEEEE. Trimming took off 1 base at V and 6 bases at J, with 11 bases between the two ends. The CDR3 sequence is CASSLRQGVQPQHF. The CDR3 bases are TGTGCCAGCAGCTTGAGGCAGGGAGTTCAGCCCCAGCATTTT.

This chain uses TRBV7-8 with TRBJ2-7, with 10 bases that match TRBD2. Germline loops: CDR1 SGHVS, CDR2 FQNEAQ. This CDR3 has 18 residues. J gave up 0 bases and V 1 base, and 9 bases lay outside the gene matches. CDR3 in amino acids: CASSLGRTSGEYSYEQYF. The CDR3 DNA is TGTGCCAGCAGCTTAGGCCGGACTAGCGGAGAATACTCCTACGAGCAGTACTTC.

The V and J genes are TRBV18 and TRBJ2-3; 7 positions match TRBD2. This CDR3 is built from 14 residues. Germline V gene data show CDR1 as KGHSH and CDR2 as LQKENI. The V gene end was trimmed by 1 base and the J gene end by 4 bases; junction bases not matched to a gene: 2. CDR3 sequence (DNA): TGTGCCAGCTCACCACTGACTAGCTCAGATACGCAGTATTTT. This encodes CASSPLTSSDTQYF.

The rearrangement links TRBV11-3 to TRBJ2-2; TRBD1 is a possible D gene (6 bases). The CDR3 contains 13 residues. Trimming pared 6 bases from V and 5 bases from J, leaving 10 bases between. From germline, CDR1 is SGHNT and CDR2 YENEEA. The CDR3 nucleotides are TGTGCCAGCAGAATCGACAGGACCGGGGAGCTGTTTTTT. As protein: CASRIDRTGELFF.

This clone appeared once. The rearrangement uses TRBV11-1 and TRBJ1-2, with D hard to call. The CDR3 has 15 amino acids. V was clipped by 5 bases and J by 3 bases, with 16 bases between them. CDR1 and CDR2 from the germline V gene are SGHAT and FQDESV (reference sequence). CDR3 loop: CASSPSHQSYYGYTF. The CDR3 DNA reads as TGTGCCAGCAGCCCGAGCCACCAGTCTTACTATGGCTACACCTTC.

The chain employs TRBV25-1 and TRBJ2-1; TRBD2 aligns across 12 bases. V dropped 6 bases and J dropped 9; count of bases not matched to a gene: 3. Germline V gene data show CDR1 as MGHDK and CDR2 as SYGVNS. The CDR3 consists of 13 residues. CDR3: CASSRLAGAEQFF. The DNA for the CDR3 is TGTGCCAGCAGCAGACTAGCGGGAGCTGAGCAGTTCTTC.

The V gene is TRBV18, the J gene TRBJ2-3; 7 bases map to TRBD2. Trimming cost V 4 bases and J 3 bases; bases outside gene matches: 7. Germline CDR1 reads KGHSH; CDR2 reads LQKENI. The CDR3 extends over 15 amino acids. CDR3: CASSLTSVMTDTQYF. The DNA of the CDR3 is TGTGCCAGCTCACTCACTAGCGTAATGACAGATACGCAGTATTTT.